The rows below give T cell receptor beta chains drawn from one sample of a study of early T cells in non-severe SARS-CoV-2 infection. TCRdb re-called the 5' RACE reads with MiXCR, one entry per CDR3 protein. The repertoire consists of more than 35,000 distinct CDR3 sequences, with 4.6% occurring once and the leading ten covering 15% to 20%. Sequencing used whole blood. Source of these receptors: an adult who was a healthcare worker with PCR-confirmed SARS-CoV-2 infection or an uninfected control (not recorded which). Each CDR3 is given with its conserved first and last residue. A D gene is named only where the DNA matches it firmly. The size entry is marked missing in some rows and otherwise reads once, few, many or a size class.

cdr3_aa: CASSFVGNTEAFF; cdr3_nt: TGTGCCAGCAGTTTTGTGGGGAACACTGAAGCTTTCTTT; j_call: TRBJ1-1; d_call: .; v_call: TRBV12-3/TRBV12-4; clone_size: .
cdr3_aa: CASSFRYNSPLHF; cdr3_nt: TGTGCCAGCAGCTTTAGATATAATTCACCCCTCCACTTT; j_call: TRBJ1-6; d_call: .; v_call: TRBV7-2; clone_size: many
cdr3_aa: CASSDRTSGVNNEQFF; cdr3_nt: TGTGCCAGCAGTGATCGAACTAGCGGGGTTAACAATGAGCAGTTCTTC; j_call: TRBJ2-1; d_call: TRBD2; v_call: TRBV9; clone_size: many
cdr3_aa: CASSQGKGGEQFF; cdr3_nt: TGTGCCAGCAGCCAGGGCAAGGGGGGTGAGCAGTTCTTC; j_call: TRBJ2-1; d_call: .; v_call: TRBV7-9; clone_size: many
cdr3_aa: CASSWGLQETQYF; cdr3_nt: TGTGCCAGCAGTTGGGGACTCCAAGAGACCCAGTACTTC; j_call: TRBJ2-5; d_call: .; v_call: TRBV6-2/TRBV6-3; clone_size: many
cdr3_aa: CASSYDDGPATEAFF; cdr3_nt: TGTGCCAGCAGTTACGACGATGGCCCTGCCACTGAAGCTTTCTTT; j_call: TRBJ1-1; d_call: .; v_call: TRBV6-5; clone_size: many
cdr3_aa: CARSYNSPLHF; cdr3_nt: TGTGCCCGCTCCTATAATTCACCCCTCCACTTT; j_call: TRBJ1-6; d_call: .; v_call: TRBV10-3; clone_size: many
cdr3_aa: CASSFGWVTEAFF; cdr3_nt: TGTGCCAGCAGCTTCGGGTGGGTCACTGAAGCTTTCTTT; j_call: TRBJ1-1; d_call: .; v_call: TRBV12-3/TRBV12-4; clone_size: many
cdr3_aa: CASSVHPGLAGSSYEQYF; cdr3_nt: TGTGCCAGTAGTGTTCATCCGGGACTAGCGGGGAGCTCCTACGAGCAGTACTTC; j_call: TRBJ2-7; d_call: TRBD2; v_call: TRBV19; clone_size: .
cdr3_aa: CASSPDANSPLHF; cdr3_nt: TGTGCCAGCTCACCCGACGCTAATTCACCCCTCCACTTT; j_call: TRBJ1-6; d_call: .; v_call: TRBV18; clone_size: many
cdr3_aa: CASSTPGSRSTQYF; cdr3_nt: TGTGCCAGCAGTACCCCAGGGTCCCGGTCTACGCAGTATTTT; j_call: TRBJ2-3; d_call: .; v_call: TRBV12-3/TRBV12-4; clone_size: medium-sized
cdr3_aa: CAISESLAGEAQYF; cdr3_nt: TGTGCCATCAGTGAGTCGCTAGCGGGGGAGGCCCAGTACTTC; j_call: TRBJ2-5; d_call: TRBD2; v_call: TRBV10-3; clone_size: .
cdr3_aa: CASSHHGGVAEAFF; cdr3_nt: TGTGCCAGCAGCCACCACGGGGGGGTGGCTGAAGCTTTCTTT; j_call: TRBJ1-1; d_call: .; v_call: TRBV3-1; clone_size: many
cdr3_aa: CASSLRLAGAYSYNEQFF; cdr3_nt: TGTGCCAGCAGCTTAAGACTAGCGGGCGCTTACTCCTACAATGAGCAGTTCTTC; j_call: TRBJ2-1; d_call: TRBD2; v_call: TRBV7-2; clone_size: many
cdr3_aa: CASTEGQVNTEAFF; cdr3_nt: TGCGCCAGCACTGAGGGCCAGGTGAACACTGAAGCTTTCTTT; j_call: TRBJ1-1; d_call: .; v_call: TRBV4-1; clone_size: many
cdr3_aa: CATSHSLHTEAFF; cdr3_nt: TGTGCCACCAGTCACTCATTACACACTGAAGCTTTCTTT; j_call: TRBJ1-1; d_call: .; v_call: TRBV15; clone_size: many
cdr3_aa: CASSSLTGAKNIQYF; cdr3_nt: TGTGCCAGCAGCAGCCTTACTGGAGCCAAAAACATTCAGTACTTC; j_call: TRBJ2-4; d_call: .; v_call: TRBV11-2; clone_size: many
cdr3_aa: CASSPSIVSNQPQHF; cdr3_nt: TGTGCCAGCAGCCCGTCTATTGTGAGCAATCAGCCCCAGCATTTT; j_call: TRBJ1-5; d_call: .; v_call: TRBV3-1; clone_size: .
cdr3_aa: CSARDTEGAPGNSPLHF; cdr3_nt: TGCAGTGCTAGAGATACTGAAGGGGCCCCGGGAAATTCACCCCTCCACTTT; j_call: TRBJ1-6; d_call: .; v_call: TRBV20-1; clone_size: many
cdr3_aa: CASPPGLAGTYEQYF; cdr3_nt: TGTGCTAGTCCACCCGGGCTAGCGGGGACCTACGAGCAGTACTTC; j_call: TRBJ2-7; d_call: TRBD2; v_call: TRBV12-5; clone_size: many
cdr3_aa: CSARPGVETGELFF; cdr3_nt: TGCAGTGCTAGACCGGGGGTGGAAACCGGGGAGCTGTTTTTT; j_call: TRBJ2-2; d_call: .; v_call: TRBV20-1; clone_size: many
cdr3_aa: CASSTNTEKLFF; cdr3_nt: TGTGCCAGTAGTACGAATACAGAAAAACTGTTTTTT; j_call: TRBJ1-4; d_call: .; v_call: TRBV19; clone_size: many
cdr3_aa: CAWSLDSSYEQYF; cdr3_nt: TGTGCCTGGAGCTTGGACTCGTCCTACGAGCAGTACTTC; j_call: TRBJ2-7; d_call: .; v_call: TRBV30; clone_size: many
cdr3_aa: CASSGAPYTEAFF; cdr3_nt: TGTGCCAGCAGTGGGGCACCATATACTGAAGCTTTCTTT; j_call: TRBJ1-1; d_call: .; v_call: TRBV12-3/TRBV12-4; clone_size: few
cdr3_aa: CASSTGTSGGFETQYF; cdr3_nt: TGTGCCAGCAGCACCGGGACTAGCGGGGGCTTCGAGACCCAGTACTTC; j_call: TRBJ2-5; d_call: TRBD2; v_call: TRBV7-9; clone_size: .
cdr3_aa: CASSLDRFQETQYF; cdr3_nt: TGTGCCAGCAGCTTGGACAGGTTTCAAGAGACCCAGTACTTC; j_call: TRBJ2-5; d_call: .; v_call: TRBV5-4; clone_size: many
cdr3_aa: CASRTGQVDTGELFF; cdr3_nt: TGTGCCAGCAGAACGGGACAGGTGGACACCGGGGAGCTGTTTTTT; j_call: TRBJ2-2; d_call: TRBD1; v_call: TRBV6-1; clone_size: many
cdr3_aa: CASSGKTGGGEQYF; cdr3_nt: TGCGCCAGCAGCGGCAAGACAGGGGGAGGCGAGCAGTACTTC; j_call: TRBJ2-7; d_call: TRBD1; v_call: TRBV5-1; clone_size: few
cdr3_aa: CASSLGRGQPAYQETQYF; cdr3_nt: TGCGCCAGCAGCTTGGGCAGGGGCCAACCGGCGTACCAAGAGACCCAGTACTTC; j_call: TRBJ2-5; d_call: .; v_call: TRBV5-1; clone_size: many
cdr3_aa: CASSLSNTGELFF; cdr3_nt: TGTGCCAGCAGCTTATCGAACACCGGGGAGCTGTTTTTT; j_call: TRBJ2-2; d_call: .; v_call: TRBV11-3; clone_size: .
cdr3_aa: CASSLSETGETQYF; cdr3_nt: TGTGCCAGCAGCTTATCTGAGACCGGAGAGACCCAGTACTTC; j_call: TRBJ2-5; d_call: .; v_call: TRBV7-9; clone_size: many
cdr3_aa: CASSFAGRDEQFF; cdr3_nt: TGTGCCAGCAGTTTTGCGGGCCGGGATGAGCAGTTCTTC; j_call: TRBJ2-1; d_call: .; v_call: TRBV6-5; clone_size: many
cdr3_aa: CASSVGDYSGNTIYF; cdr3_nt: TGCGCCAGCAGTGTAGGGGACTACTCTGGAAACACCATATATTTT; j_call: TRBJ1-3; d_call: .; v_call: TRBV10-2; clone_size: few
cdr3_aa: CASSQVKSQPQHF; cdr3_nt: TGCGCCAGCAGCCAAGTAAAGAGTCAGCCCCAGCATTTT; j_call: TRBJ1-5; d_call: .; v_call: TRBV4-1; clone_size: many
cdr3_aa: CASSDQGQAFSGANVLTF; cdr3_nt: TGCGCCAGCAGCGACCAGGGACAGGCCTTCTCTGGGGCCAACGTCCTGACTTTC; j_call: TRBJ2-6; d_call: TRBD1; v_call: TRBV5-1; clone_size: .
cdr3_aa: CASRRGEATETQYF; cdr3_nt: TGCGCCAGCAGGAGGGGGGAGGCGACGGAGACCCAGTACTTC; j_call: TRBJ2-5; d_call: .; v_call: TRBV4-1; clone_size: few
cdr3_aa: CSARGLAGPTSTDTQYF; cdr3_nt: TGCAGTGCTAGGGGACTAGCGGGGCCTACTAGCACAGATACGCAGTATTTT; j_call: TRBJ2-3; d_call: TRBD2; v_call: TRBV20-1; clone_size: .
cdr3_aa: CASRVPGLAGVANTGELFF; cdr3_nt: TGTGCAAGTCGCGTCCCGGGACTAGCGGGGGTGGCCAACACCGGGGAGCTGTTTTTT; j_call: TRBJ2-2; d_call: .; v_call: TRBV12-2; clone_size: many
cdr3_aa: CASSEALLFRAGGQETQYF; cdr3_nt: TGTGCCAGCAGTGAAGCGCTATTATTTCGAGCGGGGGGCCAAGAGACCCAGTACTTC; j_call: TRBJ2-5; d_call: TRBD2; v_call: TRBV6-1; clone_size: .
cdr3_aa: CASSQGAAGSYDEQYF; cdr3_nt: TGCGCCAGCAGCCAAGGAGCCGCGGGGTCTTACGACGAGCAGTACTTC; j_call: TRBJ2-7; d_call: .; v_call: TRBV4-1; clone_size: many
cdr3_aa: CAWTLGPLQGNEQYF; cdr3_nt: TGTGCCTGGACCCTTGGTCCTCTCCAGGGGAACGAGCAGTACTTC; j_call: TRBJ2-7; d_call: .; v_call: TRBV30; clone_size: many
cdr3_aa: CASSQGLTGELFF; cdr3_nt: TGCGCCAGCAGCCAAGGGTTAACCGGGGAGCTGTTTTTT; j_call: TRBJ2-2; d_call: .; v_call: TRBV4-1; clone_size: many
cdr3_aa: CASSHRTNSYEQYF; cdr3_nt: TGTGCCAGCAGCCACCGCACCAACTCCTACGAGCAGTACTTC; j_call: TRBJ2-7; d_call: .; v_call: TRBV3-2; clone_size: .
cdr3_aa: CASSYPKLASGGRFSYEQYF; cdr3_nt: TGTGCCAGCAGTTACCCTAAGCTAGCTAGCGGGGGGCGCTTCTCCTACGAGCAGTACTTC; j_call: TRBJ2-7; d_call: TRBD2; v_call: TRBV6-2/TRBV6-3; clone_size: .
cdr3_aa: CASSFPGLMPPGELFF; cdr3_nt: TGCGCCAGCAGCTTTCCGGGACTTATGCCCCCCGGGGAGCTGTTTTTT; j_call: TRBJ2-2; d_call: .; v_call: TRBV5-1; clone_size: many
cdr3_aa: CASSQEVRSHEQYF; cdr3_nt: TGTGCCAGCAGCCAAGAAGTTCGGAGCCACGAGCAGTACTTC; j_call: TRBJ2-7; d_call: .; v_call: TRBV3-1; clone_size: many
cdr3_aa: CASSPIFGEGVETQYF; cdr3_nt: TGTGCCAGCAGCCCCATCTTTGGGGAGGGGGTCGAGACCCAGTACTTC; j_call: TRBJ2-5; d_call: .; v_call: TRBV3-1; clone_size: many
cdr3_aa: CAGRVLHEQYF; cdr3_nt: TGTGCCGGGAGGGTCCTTCACGAGCAGTACTTC; j_call: TRBJ2-7; d_call: TRBD2; v_call: TRBV24-1; clone_size: few
cdr3_aa: CASSVAASPLHF; cdr3_nt: TGTGCCAGCAGCGTAGCGGCCTCACCCCTCCACTTT; j_call: TRBJ1-6; d_call: .; v_call: TRBV9; clone_size: many
cdr3_aa: CASSFPTAGGELFF; cdr3_nt: TGTGCCAGCAGCTTTCCCACGGCCGGCGGGGAGCTGTTTTTT; j_call: TRBJ2-2; d_call: .; v_call: TRBV5-5; clone_size: many